This T cell receptor beta chain was recovered during a study of beta chain features in type 1 diabetes. Findings and caveats of the study: Although PCR might favor shorter templates, it would do so equally in patients and controls. Researchers reported that naive, central memory and Treg TCRB repertoires appeared more similar in patients than in healthy donors.

Expressed TCRB transcripts got sequenced, as all isolated RNA was reverse transcribed. TCRdb's table, derived via immunoSEQ multiplex PCR, lists solely in-frame clones and lacks some. This repertoire shows hundreds of thousands of clones, about 32% found once; its top ten account for around 0.065%. Remarks on this clone: Antigen: not known. Other DNA variants within this sample encode the same CDR3.

With 2 bases removed from V and 7 bases from J, the gap between germline ends came to 15 bases. The CDR3 spans 15 residues. The germline V gene encodes CDR1 LGHNA and CDR2 YSLEER. Sample: naive CD4+ T cells from blood. The receptor's source is a young man in good health. The chain employs TRBV4-3 and TRBJ2-1, with no clear D. CDR3 bases: TGCGCCAGCAGCCAACAGATCGCTTATATGAATGAGCAGTTCTTC. Translated, it gives CASSQQIAYMNEQFF.